The clone carrying this TCR beta chain was seen a handful of times. These data originate in a study of tumor-infiltrating lymphocytes in localized non-small cell lung cancer. Overall study: Tumor tissue and non-adjacent uninvolved lung came from each patient.

Data came from immunoSEQ multiplex PCR; TCRdb stores just in-frame clones and leaves some out. The profile covers approximately 10,000 clones, with 60% appearing a single time and roughly 11% taken by the ten largest. V lost 0 bases and J lost 7; bases outside the gene matches: 4. There are 15 residues in the CDR3. Germline V gene lookup returns CDR1 MNHEY and CDR2 SVGAGI. The chain has TRBV6-5 and TRBJ1-5; TRBD1 aligns across 9 bases. Source material: uninvolved lung tissue not adjacent to the tumor. This clonotype was sampled from a human donor with non-small cell lung cancer. CDR3 loop: CASSYSGQGLQPQHF. DNA of the CDR3: TGTGCCAGCAGTTACTCGGGACAGGGTTTGCAGCCCCAGCATTTT.